A selection of T cell receptor beta chains follows, all from one sample in a study of T cells in localized non-small cell lung cancer. Assay used: immunoSEQ multiplex PCR; TCRdb lists only in-frame clones, some missing. The table lists around 78,000 clones, around 90% of them singletons. The input for sequencing was peripheral blood, taken before any cancer treatment. The receptors derive from a woman aged 40 to 75 with stage I squamous cell lung carcinoma. The CDR3 runs from the conserved cysteine through the conserved F or W. D genes are given only for firm matches. Where a row states a size, it is once, few, many or the class of an expanded clone; other rows omit it.

V	J	size	D	CDR3	DNA
TRBV12-5	TRBJ1-6	.	.	CASSEGWNSPLHF	TGTGCTAGCTCGGAGGGATGGAATTCACCCCTCCACTTT
TRBV18	TRBJ1-5	.	TRBD1	CASSSGTGPGQPQHF	TGTGCCAGCTCCTCGGGGACAGGGCCAGGTCAGCCCCAGCATTTT
TRBV30	TRBJ2-7	.	.	CASEARGYSYEQYF	TGTGCCTCGGAAGCCCGGGGCTACTCCTACGAGCAGTACTTC
TRBV27	TRBJ1-1	.	.	CASSPRSAGTEAFF	TGTGCCAGCAGCCCTCGTTCGGCGGGCACTGAAGCTTTCTTT
TRBV25-1	TRBJ1-6	.	TRBD1	CASKRGQDSPLHF	TGTGCCAGCAAGAGGGGGCAGGATTCACCCCTCCACTTT
TRBV5-1	TRBJ1-1	.	.	CASSLATGNTEAFF	TGCGCCAGCAGCTTGGCCACGGGGAACACTGAAGCTTTCTTT
TRBV7-2	TRBJ2-2	.	.	CASRGNTGELFF	TGTGCCAGCCGTGGGAACACCGGGGAGCTGTTTTTT
TRBV6-6	TRBJ1-1	.	TRBD1	CASSSTGGRNTEAFF	TGTGCCAGCAGTTCGACAGGGGGCAGGAACACTGAAGCTTTCTTT
TRBV2	TRBJ2-5	.	TRBD2	CASQFGTSGGRETQYF	TGTGCCAGCCAATTTGGGACTAGCGGGGGGAGGGAGACCCAGTACTTC
TRBV9	TRBJ1-2	.	TRBD1	CASSVAAGQGLFGGYTF	TGTGCCAGCAGCGTAGCAGCCGGACAGGGTCTGTTTGGTGGCTACACCTTC
TRBV6-5	TRBJ1-5	.	TRBD1	CASSYGQGSNQPQHF	TGTGCCAGCAGTTACGGACAGGGAAGCAATCAGCCCCAGCATTTT
TRBV5-4	TRBJ1-4	once	.	CASSLVPNEKLFF	TGTGCCAGCAGCTTGGTGCCCAATGAAAAACTGTTTTTT
TRBV6-9	TRBJ2-1	.	.	CASSYDPPLGRGLYNEQFF	TGTGCCAGCAGTTATGACCCCCCGTTAGGACGGGGTCTCTACAATGAGCAGTTCTTC
TRBV19	TRBJ2-5	few	.	CASSMWHSEYQETQYF	TGTGCCAGTAGTATGTGGCACTCCGAGTACCAAGAGACCCAGTACTTC
TRBV5-1	TRBJ1-5	few	.	CASSLSGVNQPQHF	TGCGCCAGCAGCTTGTCGGGAGTAAATCAGCCCCAGCATTTT
TRBV25-1	TRBJ2-5	.	.	CASSPELETQYF	TGTGCCAGCAGTCCGGAGTTGGAGACCCAGTACTTC
TRBV5-4	TRBJ1-2	.	.	CASSFTTGYGYTF	TGTGCCAGCAGCTTTACGACCGGCTATGGCTACACCTTC
TRBV4-2	TRBJ2-5	.	TRBD2	CASSLAPSGGHQETQYF	TGTGCCAGCAGCCTTGCCCCTAGCGGGGGACACCAAGAGACCCAGTACTTC
TRBV9	TRBJ1-3	once	.	CASRPGVGGNTIYF	TGTGCCAGCCGCCCCGGGGTCGGGGGAAACACCATATATTTT
TRBV18	TRBJ2-7	.	TRBD1	CASSGTGLHEQYF	TGTGCCAGCTCAGGGACAGGGCTCCACGAGCAGTACTTC
TRBV6-1	TRBJ1-1	.	.	CASRVATDLQAFF	TGTGCCAGTCGGGTAGCCACCGACCTCCAAGCTTTCTTT
TRBV7-2	TRBJ1-2	.	.	CASSFRWETGYTF	TGTGCCAGCAGCTTTCGCTGGGAAACTGGCTACACCTTC
TRBV5-8	TRBJ1-1	.	TRBD1	CASSKWTGHTEAFF	TGTGCCAGCAGCAAGTGGACAGGACACACTGAAGCTTTCTTT
TRBV5-6	TRBJ1-2	once	.	CASSSLEPGYGYTF	TGTGCCAGCAGCTCCCTCGAGCCCGGCTATGGCTACACCTTC
TRBV6-1	TRBJ2-1	.	.	CASSEGVGGGQFF	TGTGCCAGCAGTGAGGGGGTGGGCGGCGGGCAGTTCTTC
TRBV6-6	TRBJ2-7	.	.	CASSSDYEQYF	TGTGCCAGCAGCTCAGACTACGAGCAGTACTTC
TRBV10-3	TRBJ2-7	.	.	CAISESIAYSYEQYF	TGTGCCATCAGTGAGTCGATTGCGTACTCCTACGAGCAGTACTTC
TRBV10-3	TRBJ2-5	.	TRBD1	CAISDRDRGRETQYF	TGTGCCATCAGTGACCGGGACAGGGGAAGGGAGACCCAGTACTTC
TRBV19	TRBJ2-7	.	TRBD2	CASSLTSGGRPYEQYF	TGTGCCAGTAGTCTCACTAGCGGGGGGCGACCCTACGAGCAGTACTTC
TRBV2	TRBJ2-1	.	.	CASRPGGGNEQFF	TGTGCCAGCAGGCCAGGGGGAGGGAATGAGCAGTTCTTC
TRBV5-1	TRBJ2-1	.	TRBD2	CASSLALTSGENYNEQFF	TGCGCCAGCAGCTTGGCCTTGACTAGCGGGGAGAACTACAATGAGCAGTTCTTC
TRBV19	TRBJ2-7	.	.	CASSQAATYEQYF	TGTGCCAGTAGTCAGGCCGCGACCTACGAGCAGTACTTC
TRBV27	TRBJ2-7	.	TRBD1	CASSLSLVGTGRNEQYF	TGTGCCAGCAGTTTATCTTTAGTGGGGACAGGGAGGAACGAGCAGTACTTC
TRBV30	TRBJ1-4	.	.	CAWSRQSWEKLFF	TGTGCCTGGAGTAGACAGAGTTGGGAAAAACTGTTTTTT
TRBV5-5	TRBJ1-5	.	TRBD1	CASSPTGDYRNQPQHF	TGTGCCAGCAGCCCGACAGGGGATTATCGCAATCAGCCCCAGCATTTT
TRBV4-2	TRBJ2-1	.	TRBD2	CASSPGGPGTRKDEQFF	TGTGCCAGCAGCCCTGGTGGGCCCGGGACTAGAAAAGATGAGCAGTTCTTC
TRBV5-1	TRBJ1-1	few	TRBD1	CASSPGGTANTEAFF	TGCGCCAGCAGCCCCGGAGGGACAGCGAACACTGAAGCTTTCTTT
TRBV7-9	TRBJ1-3	once	.	CASVMANGNTIYF	TGTGCAAGTGTCATGGCAAATGGAAACACCATATATTTT
TRBV21-1	TRBJ1-2	.	.	CASSKERDRYYGYTF	TGTGCCAGCAGCAAAGAACGGGACAGATACTATGGCTACACCTTC
TRBV5-5	TRBJ1-5	once	.	CASSFGGLNQPQHF	TGTGCCAGCAGCTTTGGAGGCCTAAATCAGCCCCAGCATTTT
TRBV27	TRBJ1-4	once	.	CASSGVPGEKLFF	TGTGCCAGCAGTGGGGTCCCCGGGGAAAAACTGTTTTTT
TRBV21-1	TRBJ1-2	.	.	CASSNRWWHLVGYGYTF	TGTGCCAGCAGCAATCGATGGTGGCACCTAGTCGGCTATGGCTACACCTTC